Listed below are T cell receptor beta chains from one sample, sequenced in a study of shared clonotypes between healthy human individuals. Some clones are missing from TCRdb's copy, which holds only in-frame ones; the method was immunoSEQ multiplex PCR. The sample has a few million clones; 85% to 95% are singletons. The sample consisted of naive CD4+ T cells from PBMCs. The receptors were gathered from a man between 18 and 29 years old in good health. Some clones in this sample may be carry-over from other donors' samples. The CDR3 runs from the conserved cysteine through the conserved F or W. D genes are given only for firm matches. Part of the rows lack a size; the others show once, few, many or a class for expanded clones.

V: TRBV5-6; D: .; size: .; J: TRBJ2-4; DNA: TGTGCCAGCAGCCATTGGGGGCGCCCCAAAAACATTCAGTACTTC; CDR3: CASSHWGRPKNIQYF
V: TRBV7-9; D: .; size: few; J: TRBJ1-1; DNA: TGTGCCAGCAGCTCAAGGGACACTGAAGCTTTCTTT; CDR3: CASSSRDTEAFF
V: TRBV25-1; D: TRBD1; size: .; J: TRBJ1-2; DNA: TGTGCCAGCAGTGAATTGGGACAGGGCTATGGCTACACCTTC; CDR3: CASSELGQGYGYTF
V: TRBV11-2; D: .; size: .; J: TRBJ2-1; DNA: TGTGCCAGCAGCCCGGTACCAATATACAATGAGCAGTTCTTC; CDR3: CASSPVPIYNEQFF
V: TRBV5-1; D: TRBD2; size: .; J: TRBJ2-1; DNA: TGCGCCAGCAGCTTGCACCTAGCGGGCTCCTACAATGAGCAGTTCTTC; CDR3: CASSLHLAGSYNEQFF
V: TRBV18; D: .; size: .; J: TRBJ2-7; DNA: TGTGCCAGCTCACCACCCCAGGGACCCTACGAGCAGTACTTC; CDR3: CASSPPQGPYEQYF
V: TRBV27; D: .; size: .; J: TRBJ2-3; DNA: TGTGCCAGCGCCCTATCGGGAGCGCCGACAAGCACAGATACGCAGTATTTT; CDR3: CASALSGAPTSTDTQYF
V: TRBV19; D: .; size: .; J: TRBJ1-2; DNA: TGTGCCAGTAGTACAAGGGGAGGCAGTATTACTAACTATGGCTACACCTTC; CDR3: CASSTRGGSITNYGYTF
V: TRBV6-1; D: .; size: .; J: TRBJ1-5; DNA: TGTGCCAGCAGTTTCCCCGAGGGGAGTCAGCCCCAGCATTTT; CDR3: CASSFPEGSQPQHF
V: TRBV30; D: .; size: few; J: TRBJ1-1; DNA: TGTGCCTGGATCCCATCCCACACTGAAGCTTTCTTT; CDR3: CAWIPSHTEAFF
V: TRBV28; D: TRBD1; size: once; J: TRBJ2-7; DNA: TGTGCCAGCAGTGGGAGGGGACAGGGGATCGAAGAGCAGTACTTC; CDR3: CASSGRGQGIEEQYF
V: TRBV2; D: .; size: .; J: TRBJ2-4; DNA: TGTGCCAGCAAAACGGCCACAGGAGTCTACATTCAGTACTTC; CDR3: CASKTATGVYIQYF
V: TRBV11-3; D: .; size: .; J: TRBJ2-7; DNA: TGTGCCAGCAGCCTTCAGGGGTTCTCCGAGCAGTACTTC; CDR3: CASSLQGFSEQYF
V: TRBV15; D: TRBD1; size: once; J: TRBJ1-5; DNA: TGTGCCACCAGCAGAGCCGGGACAGGCAACTATCAGCCCCAGCATTTT; CDR3: CATSRAGTGNYQPQHF
V: TRBV9; D: TRBD1; size: once; J: TRBJ2-3; DNA: TGTGCCAGCAGCATGGGACAGGGGAGGGATACGCAGTATTTT; CDR3: CASSMGQGRDTQYF
V: TRBV5-1; D: .; size: .; J: TRBJ1-2; DNA: TGCGCCAGCAGCTTGGAAGGGGACTACGGGGGAGGCTACACCTTC; CDR3: CASSLEGDYGGGYTF
V: TRBV7-3; D: .; size: once; J: TRBJ2-1; DNA: TGTGCCAGCAGCTTCGCGAGTCGTGTTTCGGGACGGTCCTACAATGAGCAGTTCTTC; CDR3: CASSFASRVSGRSYNEQFF